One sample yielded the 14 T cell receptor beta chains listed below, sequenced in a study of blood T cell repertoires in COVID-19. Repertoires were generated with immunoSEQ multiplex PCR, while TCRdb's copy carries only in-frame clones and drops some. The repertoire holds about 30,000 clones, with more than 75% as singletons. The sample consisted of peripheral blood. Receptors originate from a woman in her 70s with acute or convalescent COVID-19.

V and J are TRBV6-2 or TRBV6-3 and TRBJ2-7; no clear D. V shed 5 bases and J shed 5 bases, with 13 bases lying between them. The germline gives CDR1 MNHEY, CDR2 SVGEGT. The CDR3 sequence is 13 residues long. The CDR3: CASSRQVVHEQYF. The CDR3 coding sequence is TGTGCCAGCAGTCGACAAGTGGTCCACGAGCAGTACTTC.

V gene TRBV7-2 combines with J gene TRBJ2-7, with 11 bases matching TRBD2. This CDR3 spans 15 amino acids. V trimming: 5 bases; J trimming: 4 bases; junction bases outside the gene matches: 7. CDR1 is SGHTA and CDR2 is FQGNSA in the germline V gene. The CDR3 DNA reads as TGTGCCAGCAGCCTCTGGGCTAGCGGGGGGTACGAGCAGTACTTC. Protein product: CASSLWASGGYEQYF. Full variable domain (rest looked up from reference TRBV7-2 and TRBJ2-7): GAGVSQSPSNKVTEKGKDVELRCDPISGHTALYWYRQSLGQGLEFLIYFQGNSAPDKSGLPSDRFSAERTGGSVSTLTIQRTQQEDSAVYLCASSLWASGGYEQYFGPGTRLTVT.

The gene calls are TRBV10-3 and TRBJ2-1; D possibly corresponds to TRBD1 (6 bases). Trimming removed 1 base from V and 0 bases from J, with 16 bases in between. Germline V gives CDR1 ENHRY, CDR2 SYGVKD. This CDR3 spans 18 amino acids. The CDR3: CAISEFYGQTSSYNEQFF. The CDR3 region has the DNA TGTGCCATCAGTGAGTTTTATGGACAGACCAGCTCCTACAATGAGCAGTTCTTC.

CDR3 protein: CASSPQFNYGYTF. The CDR3 coding sequence is TGTGCCAGCAGTCCACAGTTTAACTATGGCTACACCTTC. The rearrangement links TRBV28 to TRBJ1-2; D remains unclear. V dropped 5 bases and J dropped 1 base, with 8 bases sitting between them. Germline V gene sequence: CDR1 MDHEN, CDR2 SYDVKM. CDR3 length equals 13 residues.

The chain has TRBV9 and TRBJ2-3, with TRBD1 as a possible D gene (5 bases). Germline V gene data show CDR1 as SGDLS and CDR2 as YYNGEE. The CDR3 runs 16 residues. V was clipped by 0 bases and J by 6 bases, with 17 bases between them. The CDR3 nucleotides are TGTGCCAGCAGCGTAGAGGGGCGCCTTTGGACGGATACGCAGTATTTT. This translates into CASSVEGRLWTDTQYF.

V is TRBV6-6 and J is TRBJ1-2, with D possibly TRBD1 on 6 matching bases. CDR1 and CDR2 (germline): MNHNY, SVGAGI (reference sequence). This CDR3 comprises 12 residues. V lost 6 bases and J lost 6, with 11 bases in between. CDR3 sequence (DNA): TGTGCCAGCAGCTCACAGGGCGATGGCTACACCTTC. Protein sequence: CASSSQGDGYTF.

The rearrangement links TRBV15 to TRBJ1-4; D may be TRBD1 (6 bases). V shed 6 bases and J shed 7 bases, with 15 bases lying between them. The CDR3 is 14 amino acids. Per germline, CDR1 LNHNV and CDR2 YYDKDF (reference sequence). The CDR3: CATSPRTVFEKLFF. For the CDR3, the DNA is TGTGCCACCAGTCCTAGGACAGTTTTTGAAAAACTGTTTTTT. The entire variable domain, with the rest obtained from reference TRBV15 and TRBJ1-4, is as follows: DAMVIQNPRYQVTQFGKPVTLSCSQTLNHNVMYWYQQKSSQAPKLLFHYYDKDFNNEADTPDNFQSRRPNTSFCFLDIRSPGLGDTAMYLCATSPRTVFEKLFFGSGTQLSVL.

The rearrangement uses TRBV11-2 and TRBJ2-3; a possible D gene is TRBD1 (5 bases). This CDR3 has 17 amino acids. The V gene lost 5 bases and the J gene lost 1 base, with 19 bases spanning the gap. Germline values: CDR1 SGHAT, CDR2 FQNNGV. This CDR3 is CASSPLGAALGTDTQYF. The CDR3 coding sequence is TGTGCCAGCAGCCCCTTAGGGGCGGCGTTGGGCACAGATACGCAGTATTTT.

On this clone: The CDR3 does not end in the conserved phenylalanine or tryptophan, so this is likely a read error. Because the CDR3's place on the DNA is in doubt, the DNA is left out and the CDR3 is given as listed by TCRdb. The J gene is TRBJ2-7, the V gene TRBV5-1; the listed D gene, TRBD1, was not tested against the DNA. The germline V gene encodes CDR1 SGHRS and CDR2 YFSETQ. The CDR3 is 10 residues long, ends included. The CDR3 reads CAISSGTQVR.

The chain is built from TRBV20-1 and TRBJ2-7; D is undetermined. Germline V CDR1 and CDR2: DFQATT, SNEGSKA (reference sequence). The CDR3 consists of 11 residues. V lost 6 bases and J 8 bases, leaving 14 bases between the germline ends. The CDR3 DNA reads TGCAGTGCCCATAGGATGGAGAAGCAGTACTTC. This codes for CSAHRMEKQYF.

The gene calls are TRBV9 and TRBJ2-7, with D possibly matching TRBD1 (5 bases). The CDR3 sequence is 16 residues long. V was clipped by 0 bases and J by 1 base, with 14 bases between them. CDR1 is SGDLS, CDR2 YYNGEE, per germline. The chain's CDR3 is CASSVDTGGTSYEQYF. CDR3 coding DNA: TGTGCCAGCAGCGTAGACACAGGTGGCACGTCCTACGAGCAGTACTTC.

CDR3 region: CASSPSYRADTQYF. The CDR3 DNA reads as TGCGCCAGCAGCCCCTCCTACAGGGCAGATACGCAGTATTTT. The rearrangement links TRBV5-1 to TRBJ2-3; D perhaps matches TRBD1 (6 bases). The V end lost 4 bases, the J end lost 4 bases, and 13 bases lay between the germline ends. The CDR3 spans 14 residues. Germline CDR1 SGHRS, CDR2 YFSETQ.

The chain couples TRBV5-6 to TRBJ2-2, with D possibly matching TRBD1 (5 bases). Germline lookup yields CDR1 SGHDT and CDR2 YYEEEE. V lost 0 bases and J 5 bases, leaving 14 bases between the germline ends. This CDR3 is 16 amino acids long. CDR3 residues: CASSLAGQGKTGELFF. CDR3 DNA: TGTGCCAGCAGCTTGGCTGGGCAGGGAAAAACCGGGGAGCTGTTTTTT.

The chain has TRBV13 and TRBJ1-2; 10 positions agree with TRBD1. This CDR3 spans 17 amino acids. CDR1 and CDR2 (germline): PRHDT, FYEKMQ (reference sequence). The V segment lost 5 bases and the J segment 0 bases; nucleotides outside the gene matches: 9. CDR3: CASSPPGDRGTNYGYTF. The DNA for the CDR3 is TGTGCCAGCAGCCCGCCCGGGGACAGGGGAACTAACTATGGCTACACCTTC. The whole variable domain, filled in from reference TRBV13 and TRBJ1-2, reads AAGVIQSPRHLIKEKRETATLKCYPIPRHDTVYWYQQGPGQDPQFLISFYEKMQSDKGSIPDRFSAQQFSDYHSELNMSSLELGDSALYFCASSPPGDRGTNYGYTFGSGTRLTVV.